The 24 T cell receptor beta chains given below trace back to one sample, sequenced in a study of shared clonotypes between healthy human individuals. TCRdb keeps only in-frame clones here, not all; method: immunoSEQ multiplex PCR. The sample yields around 1.5 million clones, 95% to 99% seen once. The sequenced material came from naive CD4+ T cells sorted from blood. Subset reported: CD45RA+ positively selected. These TCRs come from a man younger than 40 in good health.

This sequence joins TRBV7-8 and TRBJ2-5, with D unresolved. CDR3 length: 15 residues. CDR1 is SGHVS, CDR2 FQNEAQ, per germline. V lost 5 bases, J lost 0 bases, and 13 bases lay in between. CDR3 amino acids: CASSLQTWYQETQYF. CDR3 bases: TGTGCCAGCAGCCTCCAGACCTGGTACCAAGAGACCCAGTACTTC.

This chain joins TRBV29-1 and TRBJ2-1; weak D call: TRBD2 (5 bases). V was cut by 4 bases and J by 6 bases, with 7 bases left in between. The CDR3 totals 11 residues. CDR1 SQVTM and CDR2 ANQGSEA come from the germline V gene. As DNA, the CDR3 is TGCAGCGTTGGACTAATCAATGAGCAGTTCTTC. This encodes CSVGLINEQFF.

The chain carries TRBV5-4 and TRBJ1-5; D call uncertain. The CDR3 covers 15 residues. Germline loops: CDR1 SGHNT, CDR2 YYREEE (reference sequence). Trimming stripped 5 bases from V and 2 bases from J, with 14 bases between. The CDR3 coding sequence is TGTGCCAGCAGTTCTCTCCCCGGGGGCAATCAGCCCCAGCATTTT. Protein sequence: CASSSLPGGNQPQHF.

The table lists this clone with a count of one. The chain links TRBV6-1 to TRBJ2-3; 7 bases line up with TRBD2. The ends lost 3 bases at V and 2 bases at J; junction bases unmatched: 20. The germline V gene has CDR1 MNHNS and CDR2 SASEGT. The CDR3 is made up of 20 amino acids. The CDR3 sequence is CASSDALTPRDYIYTDTQYF. The CDR3 DNA follows: TGTGCCAGCAGTGACGCCCTGACGCCGCGGGACTACATTTACACAGATACGCAGTATTTT.

About this clone: Other DNA sequences within the sample encode an identical CDR3. The genes are TRBV28 and TRBJ2-5; TRBD1 aligns across 10 bases. Losses at the gene ends were 6 bases for V and 5 bases for J; bases not matched to a gene: 9. The V gene's germline CDR1 is MDHEN and CDR2 SYDVKM. The CDR3 totals 15 residues. The CDR3 nucleotides read TGTGCCAGCAGCCGCCCGGGACAGGGGTTGGAGACCCAGTACTTC. Residues: CASSRPGQGLETQYF.

This chain uses TRBV27 with TRBJ1-2; weak D call: TRBD1 (6 bases). Germline values: CDR1 MNHEY, CDR2 SMNVEV (reference sequence). This CDR3 region has 14 residues. V lost 5 bases to trimming and J lost 7 bases, with 17 bases between them. CDR3 in DNA: TGTGCCAGCAGTGATATACAGGGATTTCGTGGCTACACCTTC. Amino acid sequence: CASSDIQGFRGYTF.

This CDR3 is CASSFRGPYNEQFF. The CDR3 region has the DNA TGTGCCAGCAGTTTTAGGGGTCCCTACAATGAGCAGTTCTTC. The rearrangement joins TRBV28 to TRBJ2-1, with a weak D call TRBD1 (5 bases). CDR3 length: 14 residues. Deletions cut 3 bases from V and 2 bases from J, with 8 bases between. The germline V gene encodes CDR1 MDHEN and CDR2 SYDVKM.

Regarding this clone: In the same sample, other DNA sequences code for this CDR3. The chain employs TRBV28 and TRBJ1-2; D uncertain. Trimming removed 6 bases from V and 0 bases from J, with 8 bases in between. The germline V gene has CDR1 MDHEN and CDR2 SYDVKM. This CDR3 has 13 amino acids. This CDR3 is CASRETANYGYTF. Written as DNA, the CDR3 is TGTGCCAGCAGGGAGACCGCTAACTATGGCTACACCTTC.

The V gene is TRBV7-2, the J gene TRBJ1-2; D call uncertain. With 4 bases removed from V and 0 bases from J, the gap between germline ends came to 12 bases. Germline V gene sequence: CDR1 SGHTA, CDR2 FQGNSA. The CDR3 consists of 15 residues. DNA of the CDR3: TGTGCCAGCAGCTCGGCTCGGCAGTCTAACTATGGCTACACCTTC. It specifies CASSSARQSNYGYTF.

V gene TRBV6-5 combines with J gene TRBJ1-2, with D possibly matching TRBD1 (6 bases). V was shortened by 5 bases and J by 8 bases, with 18 bases between the two germline ends. The germline V gene has CDR1 MNHEY and CDR2 SVGAGI. The CDR3 loop spans 14 amino acids. CDR3: CASSPRRGKYGYTF. The CDR3 DNA sequence: TGTGCCAGCAGTCCCCGGAGGGGGAAGTACGGCTACACCTTC.

The gene calls are TRBV28 and TRBJ2-7, with 8 bases identical to TRBD1. Germline-derived CDR1 and CDR2 are MDHEN and SYDVKM. Germline trimming cut 10 bases from V and 3 bases from J; bases unmatched to any gene: 11. CDR3 size: 14 residues. CDR3 sequence (DNA): TGTGCCATCCGAGGTCAGGGGGCAGTCTACGAGCAGTACTTC. This sequence encodes CAIRGQGAVYEQYF.

The chain links TRBV18 to TRBJ2-3; 10 positions agree with TRBD2. Germline loops: CDR1 KGHSH, CDR2 LQKENI. The V segment lost 6 bases and the J segment 3 bases; nucleotides outside the gene matches: 6. The CDR3 spans 15 residues. DNA for the CDR3: TGTGCCAGCTCGAGAGCGGGAGGGCCAACAGATACGCAGTATTTT. It translates to CASSRAGGPTDTQYF.

A few counts support this clone. The chain recombines TRBV18 with TRBJ1-1, with 7 bases identical to TRBD1. The CDR3 spans 13 residues. Per the germline V gene, CDR1 is KGHSH and CDR2 is LQKENI. V shed 4 bases, J shed 3 bases, and the junction held 2 bases outside the gene matches. CDR3 region: CASSQGADTEAFF. The CDR3 DNA is TGTGCCAGCTCACAGGGGGCGGACACTGAAGCTTTCTTT.

This chain uses TRBV6-5 with TRBJ2-5, with D tentatively TRBD1 (6 bases). From germline, CDR1 is MNHEY and CDR2 SVGAGI. The CDR3 is made up of 14 amino acids. The V end was cut by 4 bases, the J end by 2 bases, with 11 bases between. CDR3: CASSWTDKQETQYF. CDR3 sequence (DNA): TGTGCCAGCAGTTGGACAGACAAACAAGAGACCCAGTACTTC.

The chain recombines TRBV25-1 with TRBJ2-1, with TRBD1 matching over 7 bases. Germline CDR1 MGHDK, CDR2 SYGVNS. There are 14 residues in the CDR3. The trim removed 10 bases at V and 0 bases at J, leaving 6 bases unmatched. DNA for the CDR3: TGTGCCACCAAGGCAGGGGGCTCCTACAATGAGCAGTTCTTC. Its translation: CATKAGGSYNEQFF.

This chain connects TRBV10-3 to TRBJ1-1, with D possibly TRBD1 on 5 matching bases. The germline CDR1 and CDR2 sequences are ENHRY and SYGVKD. This CDR3 region has 15 residues. Trimming stripped 2 bases from V and 4 bases from J, with 14 bases between. The CDR3 here is CAISEGPRAGTEAFF. The CDR3 DNA reads TGTGCCATCAGTGAGGGGCCCAGGGCCGGCACTGAAGCTTTCTTT.

The chain links TRBV13 to TRBJ2-7; unclear D gene. Germline assignment: CDR1 PRHDT and CDR2 FYEKMQ (reference sequence). This CDR3 contains 15 residues. V was shortened by 0 bases and J by 3 bases, with 12 bases between the two germline ends. CDR3: CASSLGLGSHYEQYF. In nucleotides, the CDR3 is TGTGCCAGCAGCTTAGGGCTGGGATCCCACTACGAGCAGTACTTC. Looking up the rest from reference TRBV13 and TRBJ2-7 gives the full variable domain: AAGVIQSPRHLIKEKRETATLKCYPIPRHDTVYWYQQGPGQDPQFLISFYEKMQSDKGSIPDRFSAQQFSDYHSELNMSSLELGDSALYFCASSLGLGSHYEQYFGPGTRLTVT.

V and J are TRBV29-1 and TRBJ2-7, with TRBD2 matching over 10 bases. Per germline, CDR1 SQVTM and CDR2 ANQGSEA. The CDR3 loop spans 16 amino acids. The junction had 17 bases not matched to a gene; V was cut back by 6 bases and J by 6 bases. The CDR3: CSVGRGPGLAGVEQYF. CDR3 bases: TGCAGCGTGGGGAGGGGGCCAGGGCTAGCGGGAGTCGAGCAGTACTTC.

The V gene is TRBV18, the J gene TRBJ2-1, with 9 bases matching TRBD2. Germline CDR1 and CDR2: KGHSH and LQKENI. CDR3 length: 16 amino acids. Trimming at V came to 4 bases and at J to 0 bases, leaving 4 bases not matched to a gene. The CDR3 nucleotides read TGTGCCAGCTCACTCTATAGCGGGAGCTCCTACAATGAGCAGTTCTTC. As protein: CASSLYSGSSYNEQFF. The variable domain in full, with the rest retrieved from reference TRBV18 and TRBJ2-1, is NAGVMQNPRHLVRRRGQEARLRCSPMKGHSHVYWYRQLPEEGLKFMVYLQKENIIDESGMPKERFSAEFPKEGPSILRIQQVVRGDSAAYFCASSLYSGSSYNEQFFGPGTRLTVL.

The rearrangement links TRBV4-1 to TRBJ2-7; unclear D gene. The CDR3 consists of 15 residues. Germline V lookup: CDR1 MGHRA, CDR2 YSYEKL. V was pared by 5 bases and J by 2 bases, with 16 bases between. CDR3 in DNA: TGCGCCAGCAGCATCGGAATCCAATCGGCCTACGAGCAGTACTTC. Residues: CASSIGIQSAYEQYF.

The chain has TRBV9 and TRBJ2-2; 7 bases are shared with TRBD1. Germline loops: CDR1 SGDLS, CDR2 YYNGEE. The CDR3 spans 17 residues. J lost 4 bases, V lost 4 bases, and 13 bases had no gene match. The CDR3: CASSPASQGQLTGELFF. In nucleotides, the CDR3 is TGTGCCAGCAGCCCAGCGTCCCAGGGACAGCTCACCGGGGAGCTGTTTTTT.

The rearrangement links TRBV7-2 to TRBJ2-7; 7 bases are a match to TRBD1. Germline lookup yields CDR1 SGHTA and CDR2 FQGNSA. J was trimmed by 0 bases and V by 2 bases; bases with no gene match: 4. The CDR3 length is 15 residues. CDR3 loop: CASSLSRDSSYEQYF. In nucleotides, the CDR3 is TGTGCCAGCAGCTTATCCCGGGACAGCTCCTACGAGCAGTACTTC.

This CDR3 reads CASSRLREGETQYF. The CDR3 region has the DNA TGTGCCAGCAGCCGCTTAAGGGAGGGAGAGACCCAGTACTTC. This chain uses TRBV5-6 with TRBJ2-5, with 7 bases aligning to TRBD2. This CDR3 is 14 amino acids long. J was trimmed by 4 bases and V by 4 bases; bases with no gene match: 7. The V gene's germline CDR1 is SGHDT and CDR2 YYEEEE.

The chain couples TRBV10-2 to TRBJ1-2; no clear D. V was shortened by 4 bases and J by 8 bases, with 17 bases between the two germline ends. The CDR3 has 14 residues. Germline CDR1 reads WSHSY; CDR2 reads SAAADI. The CDR3 sequence: CASSANDKGRGYTF. The CDR3 bases are TGCGCCAGCAGTGCAAATGATAAGGGCAGAGGCTACACCTTC.